This T cell receptor (beta chain) was documented in a study of beta chain features in type 1 diabetes. Notes on the study in general: Cells with high TCR expression could be over-represented when cDNA is sequenced. When Type 1 diabetes patients were examined, their TCRB CDR3s proved moderately but significantly shorter in all four CD4+ subsets.

The CDR3 length is 15 residues. Germline CDR1 reads SGHTA; CDR2 reads FQGNSA. Deletions cut 2 bases from V and 5 bases from J, with 13 bases between. Since all of the isolated RNA was reverse transcribed, expressed TCRB transcripts were what got sequenced. Here immunoSEQ multiplex PCR was the method, and the copy in TCRdb shows in-frame clones only, minus some. Found here are under 850,000 clones, roughly 13% of them singletons; the top ten hold less than 0.025%. In this sample, this clone turned up a few times. The antigen is unknown. The receptor's source is a man aged 18-30 years with type 1 diabetes. The V gene is TRBV7-2, the J gene TRBJ2-1, with D possibly TRBD1 on 7 matching bases. The sequencing input was naive CD4+ T cells from blood. The CDR3 DNA follows: TGTGCCAGCAGCTTACAGGGGGGCGGCCACAATGAGCAGTTCTTC. This codes for CASSLQGGGHNEQFF.